This T cell receptor (beta chain) was sequenced during a study of blood T cell repertoires in COVID-19 (TCRdb year 2020). Broadly, across the study: Samples from collaborators originated in the United States, Italy and Spain and spanned both the acute and convalescent phases of COVID-19. Where available, HLA class I and class II types were taken from metadata supplied by the sample provider and were not determined by assay-based typing. The samples were drawn from the first 160 participants of the ongoing ImmuneRACE study and from 1,254 subjects provided by 6 global collaborators. The repertoires were released in a freely available public database intended as a resource for research on the immune response to SARS-CoV-2. The prospective study material was composed of cDNA or gDNA derived from T cells, B-cell-depleted T cells, or PBMCs. Deeply sampled blood TCRbeta repertoires from subjects exposed to, actively infected with, or recovered from COVID-19 were included in the dataset. Nearly every sample came with metadata listing a de-identified subject ID, COVID-19 status, age in years and sex. Paper-wide results and their limitations: The amount of clinical and demographic metadata varied by source and participant and was provided uncurated.

In regard to this clone: Its antigen target is currently unknown. No much larger clone exists at a distance of one base, and base qualities are not known.

TCRbeta CDR3 regions were amplified from genomic DNA by means of the immunoSEQ Assay, a bias-controlled multiplex PCR. Per the source publication's procedure: Within the assay, amplification of reference gene primers was used to estimate how many nucleated cells each sample contained. To quantify the absolute abundance of each unique TCRbeta CDR3 rearrangement, sequence reads were collapsed and filtered. For each sample, productive Simpson clonality was calculated as the square root of Simpson's diversity index across productive rearrangements. This is the immuneACCESS table as TCRdb keeps it, with only in-frame sequences that have V and J called. A part of the clones is gone; compared with another copy, unresolved V genes explain less than half, and the rest is unexplained. Clonal size and the V and J genes are those of that table, whereas D and trimming came from the DNA. Counted in this sample were more than 300,000 clones; 80% to 90% of them appeared once. 8% to 13% of the sample is in the top ten clones.

Participants in the prospective study were aged 18 to 89 years, lived in some 24 United States geographic areas, and enrolled through a virtual design. In the prospective study, participants were assigned to cohorts based on the clinical history participants reported in a screening survey and a study questionnaire. Recovered participants in ImmuneRACE Cohort 3 were defined as having two consecutive negative NP/OP PCR tests, clearance from a healthcare professional, or resolution of symptoms. Mobile phlebotomists in the prospective study collected whole blood, serum and a nasopharyngeal or oropharyngeal swab from every participant. Prospective study participants could optionally give additional blood draws and questionnaires over an approximately 2-month period. Prospective study blood samples were shipped either frozen or at room temperature before DNA extraction. The CDR1 and CDR2 encoded by the germline V gene are SGHDN and FVKESK. V and J are trimmed by 0 bases and 4 bases, and the gene matches miss 7 bases of the junction. Including cysteine and phenylalanine, the CDR3 has 16 amino acids. Just CDR3 DNA is preserved here, 48 bases in frame from base 1.

The chain is assembled from TRBV14 and TRBJ1-2; the junction holds 8 bases that match TRBD1. Sequencing input: PBMCs or T cells enriched from blood (not recorded which). This receptor was identified in a woman in her late teens or twenties who had recovered from COVID-19. CDR3 protein: CASSQEGQGPLYGYTF. In nucleotide form, the sequence is TGTGCCAGCAGCCAAGAAGGACAGGGACCTCTCTATGGCTACACCTTC.